The 12 T cell receptor beta chains in this list originate from one sample, sequenced in a study of blood T cell repertoires in COVID-19. The protocol was immunoSEQ multiplex PCR, while the TCRdb copy is restricted to in-frame clones and leaves out a portion. The sample holds roughly 500,000 clones, roughly 89% seen once. The sequencing input was peripheral blood. The receptor source for this set is a man younger than 35 with COVID-19, enrolled during active disease.

The chain combines TRBV9 with TRBJ1-6; 9 nucleotides line up with TRBD1. CDR1 is SGDLS, CDR2 YYNGEE, per germline. Trimming at V came to 4 bases and at J to 8 bases, leaving 7 bases not matched to a gene. The CDR3 consists of 15 residues. CDR3 bases: TGTGCCAGCAGCCCAGGACAGGGGAAGGATTCACCCCTCCACTTT. It yields the protein CASSPGQGKDSPLHF.

The chain has TRBV9 and TRBJ1-1; D may be TRBD1 (6 bases). The CDR3 spans 15 residues. Germline-derived CDR1 and CDR2 are SGDLS and YYNGEE. V lost 0 bases, J lost 2 bases, and 11 bases lay in between. The CDR3 reads CASSVEGQPNTEAFF. The CDR3 coding sequence is TGTGCCAGCAGCGTAGAGGGACAACCTAACACTGAAGCTTTCTTT.

This clone showed up just once. The chain uses TRBV12-3 or TRBV12-4 and TRBJ2-5; D uncertain. This CDR3 is 11 amino acids long. The V and J ends lost 8 bases and 5 bases respectively, with 9 bases between them. CDR3 coding DNA: TGTGCCAGCGGTCAGAGGGAGACCCAGTACTTC. Amino acids: CASGQRETQYF.

The chain recombines TRBV5-6 with TRBJ2-7, with 7 bases identical to TRBD2. Germline CDR1 and CDR2: SGHDT and YYEEEE. The CDR3 runs 15 residues. The junction had 10 bases not matched to a gene; V was cut back by 4 bases and J by 3 bases. For the CDR3, the DNA is TGTGCCAGCAGCCCCGGGGGAGGGGTGCGCTACGAGCAGTACTTC. Translated: CASSPGGGVRYEQYF.

Concerning this clone: The sample has other DNA sequences that encode this CDR3 too. The rearrangement links TRBV3-1 (or the pseudogene TRBV3-2) to TRBJ2-3; 7 bases align to TRBD2. Per germline, CDR1 LGHDT and CDR2 YNNKEL (reference sequence). This CDR3 spans 15 amino acids. Losses at the gene ends were 2 bases for V and 1 base for J; bases not matched to a gene: 3. CDR3 residues: CASSQLAGGTDTQYF. CDR3 sequence (DNA): TGTGCCAGCAGCCAATTGGCGGGGGGCACAGATACGCAGTATTTT.

The chain carries TRBV6-5 and TRBJ2-3, with TRBD2 as a possible D gene (6 bases). Germline V gene sequence: CDR1 MNHEY, CDR2 SVGAGI. Trimming pared 8 bases from V and 3 bases from J, leaving 15 bases between. This CDR3 has 14 amino acids. This chain's CDR3 is CASLGQAGTDTQYF. The CDR3 DNA is TGTGCCAGCTTGGGGCAGGCGGGGACAGATACGCAGTATTTT.

The rearrangement joins TRBV29-1 to TRBJ1-1, with a tentative D call TRBD1 (6 bases). This CDR3 is 12 amino acids long. CDR1 is SQVTM and CDR2 is ANQGSEA in the germline V gene. Between the trimmed V and J ends, which lost 6 bases and 7 bases, there was a span of 15 bases. The CDR3 DNA sequence: TGCAGCGTCCCCACAGGGCCAGGTGAAGCTTTCTTT. Translated: CSVPTGPGEAFF.

This clone was recorded only once. The V call is TRBV7-8, the J call TRBJ2-1; a possible D gene is TRBD2 (5 bases). Trimming stripped 5 bases from V and 9 bases from J, with 20 bases between. Germline V CDR1 and CDR2: SGHVS, FQNEAQ. The CDR3 is 15 residues long. The CDR3 loop reads CASSPTGRFEGEQFF. As DNA, the CDR3 is TGTGCCAGCAGCCCGACCGGGCGGTTTGAGGGTGAGCAGTTCTTC.

The V call is TRBV10-3, the J call TRBJ1-1; D may be TRBD1 (6 bases). The CDR3 is made up of 14 amino acids. Trimming took off 8 bases at V and 3 bases at J, with 16 bases between the two ends. Germline values: CDR1 ENHRY, CDR2 SYGVKD. The CDR3, as DNA: TGTGCCATCGACGCGGGGGGGCGGGACACTGAAGCTTTCTTT. As protein: CAIDAGGRDTEAFF.

The rearrangement joins TRBV13 to TRBJ2-2; 7 bases are a match to TRBD2. The CDR3 loop spans 15 amino acids. V was pared by 6 bases and J by 4 bases, with 8 bases of the junction left unmatched. From germline, CDR1 is PRHDT and CDR2 FYEKMQ (reference sequence). CDR3 sequence reads: CASSRWGGTTGELFF. In nucleotides, the CDR3 is TGTGCCAGCAGTCGGTGGGGGGGGACCACCGGGGAGCTGTTTTTT.

This chain connects TRBV3-1 (or the pseudogene TRBV3-2) to TRBJ1-3; D possibly corresponds to TRBD1 (6 bases). Between the trimmed V and J ends, which lost 7 bases and 2 bases, there was a span of 12 bases. The CDR3 consists of 14 residues. Germline-derived CDR1 and CDR2 are LGHDT and YNNKEL (reference sequence). Written as DNA, the CDR3 is TGTGCCAGCACCTCGACAGGAACTGGAAACACCATATATTTT. Its protein is CASTSTGTGNTIYF.

The J gene is TRBJ1-1, the V gene TRBV10-3; D is ambiguous. Trimming pared 0 bases from V and 3 bases from J, leaving 8 bases between. Germline CDR1 and CDR2: ENHRY and SYGVKD. There are 14 residues in the CDR3. CDR3 sequence: CAISESEGYTEAFF. Written as DNA, the CDR3 is TGTGCCATCAGTGAGTCGGAGGGCTACACTGAAGCTTTCTTT.